The clone carrying this T cell receptor (beta chain) was seen a single time. As yet, its antigen is unknown. J lost 3 bases, V lost 1 base, and 6 bases had no gene match. Germline lookup yields CDR1 SGHTA and CDR2 FQGNSA. The CDR3 loop spans 16 amino acids. Healthy HIV-negative adults without recent acute infections or vaccinations served as donors. CD45RA+ naive and CD45RA-negative memory subsets were separated from CD4+ cells. These data come from a study of shared clonotypes between healthy human individuals. Study in general: Every donor yielded three CD4 naive, three CD4 memory, two CD8 naive and one CD8 memory plate. Study observations and caveats: Depth of sequencing was expected to influence donor clonotype sharing.

Sequenced by immunoSEQ multiplex PCR; TCRdb stores in-frame clones only, minus some. Found here are some 1,600,000 clones, roughly 98% of them singletons; the top ten hold approximately 0.45%. This clonotype was obtained from a man under 40 in good health. Sequencing used naive CD4+ T cells sorted from blood. Regarding subset: CD45RA+ positively selected. The chain carries TRBV7-2 and TRBJ2-5; TRBD2 aligns across 9 bases. The CDR3 DNA follows: TGTGCCAGCAGCTTAGTCGGGGGACTAGCCGAAGAGACCCAGTACTTC. It encodes CASSLVGGLAEETQYF.